This T cell receptor (beta chain) was captured in a study of blood T cell repertoires in COVID-19. Study overall: T cells, B-cell-depleted T cells, or PBMCs supplied cDNA or gDNA.

Cohort assignment relied on participant-reported clinical history. Shortly before study entry, within 2 weeks, exposed participants had met a COVID-19 case. Germline V gene lookup returns CDR1 LNHDA and CDR2 SQIVND (reference sequence). The CDR3 contains 18 residues. The junction had 13 bases not matched to a gene; V was cut back by 5 bases and J by 0 bases. Under the authors' procedure: Amplified reference gene primers provided the basis for estimating nucleated cell counts. Profiling relied on immunoSEQ multiplex PCR, and the TCRdb table lists in-frame clones only, not all of them. The DNA gave D and trimming, while V, J and clone size come from that table. The repertoire holds 240,000 or so clones, with 80% to 90% as singletons.

The TCR comes from a man in his forties or fifties who had been exposed to COVID-19. The source material was PBMCs or T cells enriched from blood (not recorded which). The V call is TRBV19, the J call TRBJ1-5; 7 positions match TRBD1. DNA for the CDR3: TGTGCCAGTAGTCTCGGGATCCGACAGGGATTTAGCAATCAGCCCCAGCATTTT. It encodes CASSLGIRQGFSNQPQHF. Variable domain in full (rest from reference TRBV19 and TRBJ1-5): DGGITQSPKYLFRKEGQNVTLSCEQNLNHDAMYWYRQDPGQGLRLIYYSQIVNDFQKGDIAEGYSVSREKKESFPLTVTSAQKNPTAFYLCASSLGIRQGFSNQPQHFGDGTRLSIL.